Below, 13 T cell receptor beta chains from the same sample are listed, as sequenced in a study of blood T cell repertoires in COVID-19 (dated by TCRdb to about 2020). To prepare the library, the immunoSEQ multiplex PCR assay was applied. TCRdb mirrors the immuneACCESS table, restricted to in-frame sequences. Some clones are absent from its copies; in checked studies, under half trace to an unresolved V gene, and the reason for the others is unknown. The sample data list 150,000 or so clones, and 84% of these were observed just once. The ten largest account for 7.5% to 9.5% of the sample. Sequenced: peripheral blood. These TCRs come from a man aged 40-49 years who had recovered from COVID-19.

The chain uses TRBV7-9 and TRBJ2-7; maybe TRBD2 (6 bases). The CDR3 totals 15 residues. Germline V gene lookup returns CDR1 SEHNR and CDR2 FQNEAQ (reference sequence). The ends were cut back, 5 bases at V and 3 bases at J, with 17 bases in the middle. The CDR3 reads CASSPMTSRIYEQYF. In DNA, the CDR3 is TGTGCCAGCAGCCCAATGACTAGTCGGATCTACGAGCAGTACTTC.

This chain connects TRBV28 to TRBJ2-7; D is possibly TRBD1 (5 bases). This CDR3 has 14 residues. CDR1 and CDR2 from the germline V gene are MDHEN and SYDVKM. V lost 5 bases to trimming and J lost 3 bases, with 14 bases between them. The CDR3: CASSPSRQNYEQYF. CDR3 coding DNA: TGTGCCAGCAGTCCCTCACGACAGAACTACGAGCAGTACTTC.

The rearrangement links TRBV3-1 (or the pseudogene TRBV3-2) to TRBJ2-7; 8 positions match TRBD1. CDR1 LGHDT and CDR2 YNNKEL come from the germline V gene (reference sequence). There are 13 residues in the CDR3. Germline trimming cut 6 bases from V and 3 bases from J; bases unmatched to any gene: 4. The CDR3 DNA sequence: TGTGCCAGCAGGCCCACAGGGGGCTACGAGCAGTACTTC. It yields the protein CASRPTGGYEQYF.

In DNA form, the CDR3 reads TGTGCCATCACCCGGACTAGCGAGGAGACCCAGTACTTC. It specifies CAITRTSEETQYF. V and J are TRBV10-3 and TRBJ2-5, with TRBD2 identical over 9 bases. The germline V gene has CDR1 ENHRY and CDR2 SYGVKD. The CDR3 is 13 residues long. V dropped 7 bases and J dropped 5; count of bases not matched to a gene: 5.

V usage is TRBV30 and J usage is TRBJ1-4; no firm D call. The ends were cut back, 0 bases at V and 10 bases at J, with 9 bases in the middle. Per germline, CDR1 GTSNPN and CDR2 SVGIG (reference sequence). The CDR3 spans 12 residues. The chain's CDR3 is CAWSVFAGKLFF. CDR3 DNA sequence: TGTGCCTGGAGTGTCTTTGCGGGAAAACTGTTTTTT.

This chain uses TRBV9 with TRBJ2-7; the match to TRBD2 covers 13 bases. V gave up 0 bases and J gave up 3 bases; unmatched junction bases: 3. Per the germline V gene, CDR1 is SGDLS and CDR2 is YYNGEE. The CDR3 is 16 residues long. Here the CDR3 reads CASSVVGTSGIYEQYF. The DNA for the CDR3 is TGTGCCAGCAGCGTAGTGGGGACTAGCGGGATCTACGAGCAGTACTTC. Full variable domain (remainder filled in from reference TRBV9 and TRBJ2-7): DSGVTQTPKHLITATGQRVTLRCSPRSGDLSVYWYQQSLDQGLQFLIQYYNGEERAKGNILERFSAQQFPDLHSELNLSSLELGDSALYFCASSVVGTSGIYEQYFGPGTRLTVT.

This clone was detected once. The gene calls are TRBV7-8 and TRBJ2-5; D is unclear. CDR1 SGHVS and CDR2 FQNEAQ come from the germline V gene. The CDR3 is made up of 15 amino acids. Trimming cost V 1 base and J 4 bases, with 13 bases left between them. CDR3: CASSLVPGQGETQYF. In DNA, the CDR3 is TGTGCCAGCAGCTTAGTCCCAGGCCAAGGAGAGACCCAGTACTTC.

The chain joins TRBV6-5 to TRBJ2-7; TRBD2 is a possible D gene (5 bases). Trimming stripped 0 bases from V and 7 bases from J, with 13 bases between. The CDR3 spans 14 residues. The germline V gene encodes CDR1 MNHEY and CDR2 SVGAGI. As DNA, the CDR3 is TGTGCCAGCAGTTACTCGAGTCCCGGGGTAGAGCAGTACTTC. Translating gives CASSYSSPGVEQYF.

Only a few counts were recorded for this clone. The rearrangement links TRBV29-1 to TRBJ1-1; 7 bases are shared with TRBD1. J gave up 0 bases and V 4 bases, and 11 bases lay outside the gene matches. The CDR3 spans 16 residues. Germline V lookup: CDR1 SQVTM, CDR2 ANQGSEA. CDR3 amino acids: CSVAPRDSILNTEAFF. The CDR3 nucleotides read TGCAGCGTTGCCCCACGGGACAGTATTTTGAACACTGAAGCTTTCTTT.

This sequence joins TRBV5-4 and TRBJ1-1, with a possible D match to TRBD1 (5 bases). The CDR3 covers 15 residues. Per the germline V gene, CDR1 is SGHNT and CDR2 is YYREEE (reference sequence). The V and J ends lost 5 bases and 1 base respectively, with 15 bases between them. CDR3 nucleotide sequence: TGTGCCAGCAGTTACTCAGGGTGGGGGAACACTGAAGCTTTCTTT. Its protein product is CASSYSGWGNTEAFF. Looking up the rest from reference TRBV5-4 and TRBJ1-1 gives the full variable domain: ETGVTQSPTHLIKTRGQQVTLRCSSQSGHNTVSWYQQALGQGPQFIFQYYREEENGRGNFPPRFSGLQFPNYSSELNVNALELDDSALYLCASSYSGWGNTEAFFGQGTRLTVV.

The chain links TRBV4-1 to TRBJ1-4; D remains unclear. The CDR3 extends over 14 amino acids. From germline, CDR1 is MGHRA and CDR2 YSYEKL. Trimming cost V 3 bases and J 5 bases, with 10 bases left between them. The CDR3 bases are TGCGCCAGCAGCCAGGGCATATTCAATGAAAAACTGTTTTTT. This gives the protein CASSQGIFNEKLFF.

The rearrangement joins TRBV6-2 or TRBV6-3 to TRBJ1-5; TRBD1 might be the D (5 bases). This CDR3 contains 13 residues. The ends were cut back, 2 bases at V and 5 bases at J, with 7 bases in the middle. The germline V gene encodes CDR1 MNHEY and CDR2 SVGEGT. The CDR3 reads CASSYIGDQPQHF. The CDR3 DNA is TGTGCCAGCAGTTACATAGGGGATCAGCCCCAGCATTTT.

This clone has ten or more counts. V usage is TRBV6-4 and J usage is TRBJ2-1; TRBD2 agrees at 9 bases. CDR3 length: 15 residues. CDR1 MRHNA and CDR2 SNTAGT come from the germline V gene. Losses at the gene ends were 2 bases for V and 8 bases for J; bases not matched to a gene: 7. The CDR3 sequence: CASSDQAGGPDEQFF. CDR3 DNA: TGTGCCAGCAGTGACCAGGCGGGAGGGCCCGATGAGCAGTTCTTC.